This passage covers 27 T cell receptor beta chains from one sample sequenced in a study of blood T cell repertoires in COVID-19. Profiling relied on immunoSEQ multiplex PCR, and the TCRdb table lists in-frame clones only, not all of them. The data hold approximately 210,000 clones, with over 80% observed a single time. What was sequenced was peripheral blood. All receptors come from a man aged 55 to 70 with COVID-19, enrolled during active disease.

The rearrangement joins TRBV28 to TRBJ2-7; TRBD2 agrees at 10 bases. CDR3 length: 15 amino acids. The ends lost 6 bases at V and 0 bases at J; junction bases unmatched: 5. Germline V CDR1 and CDR2: MDHEN, SYDVKM. The DNA of the CDR3 is TGTGCCAGCAGACACGGGACTAGCGACTCCTACGAGCAGTACTTC. Amino acid sequence: CASRHGTSDSYEQYF.

The CDR3 loop is CASRGTSGIETQYF. The CDR3 DNA reads as TGTGCCAGCAGGGGGACTAGCGGTATAGAGACCCAGTACTTC. This rearrangement joins TRBV2 to TRBJ2-5, with TRBD2 identical over 11 bases. This CDR3 is 14 amino acids long. Germline trimming cut 6 bases from V and 4 bases from J; bases unmatched to any gene: 4. Germline values: CDR1 SNHLY, CDR2 FYNNEI.

The gene calls are TRBV11-2 and TRBJ2-1; 12 bases are shared with TRBD2. The CDR3 sequence is 14 residues long. Germline V lookup: CDR1 SGHAT, CDR2 FQNNGV. The V and J ends lost 5 bases and 7 bases, in that order; junction bases with no gene match: 3. The CDR3 nucleotides read TGTGCCAGCAGCCCGGGGACTAGCGGGAATGAGCAGTTCTTC. It translates to CASSPGTSGNEQFF.

A note on this clone: Germline and junction disagree at one end, which may indicate a read error. This sequence joins TRBV7-9 and TRBJ2-1; the match to TRBD1 covers 9 bases. Germline assignment: CDR1 SEHNR and CDR2 FQNEAQ (reference sequence). The CDR3 has 11 amino acids. As DNA, the CDR3 is TGTGCCAGCAGCCCCGGGACAGGGCGGGTCTTC. Its protein product is CASSPGTGRVF.

Only a few counts were recorded for this clone. CDR3 DNA: TGTGCCAGCAGTTTAATGGGACAGGGGTTAGGCTACACCTTC. Protein sequence: CASSLMGQGLGYTF. The V gene is TRBV28, the J gene TRBJ1-2; 10 bases are a match to TRBD1. CDR3 length: 14 residues. CDR1 is MDHEN, CDR2 SYDVKM, per germline. Trimming at V came to 2 bases and at J to 8 bases, leaving 5 bases not matched to a gene.

This chain joins TRBV24-1 and TRBJ2-2; D remains ambiguous. With 3 bases removed from V and 2 bases from J, the gap between germline ends came to 6 bases. Looked up from germline, CDR1 is KGHDR and CDR2 is SFDVKD. The CDR3 covers 14 residues. The CDR3 nucleotides are TGTGCCACCAGTGATGTTCTAAACACCGGGGAGCTGTTTTTT. Residues: CATSDVLNTGELFF.

This chain connects TRBV9 to TRBJ1-2, with 10 positions matching TRBD1. V shed 1 base, J shed 5 bases, and the junction held 2 bases outside the gene matches. CDR1 is SGDLS, CDR2 YYNGEE, per germline. The CDR3 consists of 14 residues. CDR3: CASSVMDRGYGYTF. The CDR3 DNA sequence: TGTGCCAGCAGCGTAATGGACAGGGGGTATGGCTACACCTTC.

The J gene is TRBJ2-1, the V gene TRBV10-3; tentative D call: TRBD2 (5 bases). V lost 3 bases and J 0 bases, leaving 9 bases between the germline ends. The CDR3 spans 15 residues. Germline V gene sequence: CDR1 ENHRY, CDR2 SYGVKD. The CDR3, as DNA: TGTGCCATCAGTGAAACGGGGAGCTCCTACAATGAGCAGTTCTTC. Translation: CAISETGSSYNEQFF.

This chain uses TRBV10-1 with TRBJ2-1, with a weak D call TRBD1 (6 bases). V was trimmed by 2 bases and J by 3 bases, leaving 11 bases between them. The CDR3 sequence is 15 residues long. Germline CDR1 and CDR2: WNHNN and SYGVQD (reference sequence). CDR3 coding DNA: TGCGCCAGCAGTGAGACGGCAGGGGTCTACAATGAGCAGTTCTTC. Protein sequence: CASSETAGVYNEQFF.

The chain links TRBV6-6 to TRBJ1-4; D gene uncertain. The CDR3 sequence is 14 residues long. Germline V lookup: CDR1 MNHNY, CDR2 SVGAGI (reference sequence). Deletions cut 3 bases from V and 5 bases from J, with 10 bases between. This CDR3 reads CASSYQEKNEKLFF. The CDR3 DNA is TGTGCCAGCAGTTATCAGGAAAAGAATGAAAAACTGTTTTTT.

J is TRBJ1-1 and V is TRBV12-3 or TRBV12-4; D unresolved. V lost 0 bases and J 11 bases, leaving 13 bases between the germline ends. The CDR3 is 13 residues long. CDR3 sequence (DNA): TGTGCCAGCAGTTTAGCGGTCCAGGCCCCGGCTTTCTTT. Protein sequence: CASSLAVQAPAFF.

J is TRBJ2-2 and V is TRBV7-9, with 7 bases matching TRBD1. The CDR3 length is 15 residues. In germline, CDR1 is SEHNR, CDR2 FQNEAQ (reference sequence). V lost 8 bases, J lost 1 base, and 7 bases stayed unmatched. CDR3: CASRTAGGNTGELFF. CDR3 nucleotides: TGTGCCAGCCGAACGGCAGGGGGGAACACCGGGGAGCTGTTTTTT.

This rearrangement joins TRBV15 to TRBJ1-5; D is ambiguous. The CDR3 loop spans 13 amino acids. V gave up 0 bases and J gave up 5 bases, with 5 bases separating them. Germline assignment: CDR1 LNHNV and CDR2 YYDKDF (reference sequence). CDR3: CATSRDQDQPQHF. CDR3 DNA sequence: TGTGCCACCAGCAGAGATCAGGATCAGCCCCAGCATTTT.

This chain uses TRBV18 with TRBJ2-7; 7 bases fit TRBD1. Germline CDR1 and CDR2: KGHSH and LQKENI. J lost 6 bases, V lost 2 bases, and 4 bases had no gene match. The length of the CDR3 is 13 residues. The DNA of the CDR3 is TGTGCCAGCTCACCAAACAGGGGCGGCGAGCAGTACTTC. Translated, it gives CASSPNRGGEQYF.

The rearrangement joins TRBV5-1 to TRBJ2-7; TRBD2 is a possible D gene (6 bases). The length of the CDR3 is 15 residues. Trimming removed 0 bases from V and 3 bases from J, with 13 bases in between. Germline CDR1 reads SGHRS; CDR2 reads YFSETQ. The CDR3 DNA is TGCGCCAGCAGCTTGGAGGGGCGGGGAATCTACGAGCAGTACTTC. Translated, it gives CASSLEGRGIYEQYF.

This clone turned up a few times. This chain links TRBV11-2 with TRBJ1-6, with TRBD1 identical over 9 bases. Trimming removed 1 base from V and 10 bases from J; junction bases left unmatched: 5. This CDR3 comprises 15 residues. Germline loops: CDR1 SGHAT, CDR2 FQNNGV. CDR3 sequence (DNA): TGTGCCAGCAGCTTAGGGGGGACAGGGTGGTCACCCCTCCACTTT. Its protein is CASSLGGTGWSPLHF.

V usage is TRBV27 and J usage is TRBJ1-2, with TRBD1 matching 10 bases. The junction had 7 bases not matched to a gene; V was cut back by 4 bases and J by 8 bases. Looked up from germline, CDR1 is MNHEY and CDR2 is SMNVEV (reference sequence). This CDR3 contains 14 residues. This CDR3 reads CASSYGTGVRGYTF. CDR3 coding DNA: TGTGCCAGCAGTTACGGGACAGGGGTGAGAGGCTACACCTTC.

This chain connects TRBV5-1 to TRBJ2-5; D possibly corresponds to TRBD2 (5 bases). Germline V gene lookup returns CDR1 SGHRS and CDR2 YFSETQ. The V gene lost 2 bases and the J gene lost 3 bases, with 14 bases spanning the gap. The CDR3 runs 15 residues. The CDR3 protein is CASSFGGAIKETQYF. CDR3 sequence (DNA): TGCGCCAGCAGCTTCGGAGGAGCGATAAAAGAGACCCAGTACTTC.

The V and J genes are TRBV5-1 and TRBJ2-5, with D maybe TRBD1 (5 bases). Germline V gene sequence: CDR1 SGHRS, CDR2 YFSETQ. The V and J ends lost 0 bases and 4 bases respectively, with 13 bases between them. This CDR3 spans 15 amino acids. The CDR3 region has the DNA TGCGCCAGCAGCTTGGGCGACAGTCCTGCAGAGACCCAGTACTTC. Its translation is CASSLGDSPAETQYF.

This CDR3 reads CASRSSQPGQYTYEQYF. As DNA, the CDR3 is TGTGCCAGCAGATCCAGTCAACCAGGACAGTACACCTACGAGCAGTACTTC. V is TRBV21-1 and J is TRBJ2-7; TRBD1, as called in the table, went unchecked against the DNA. TRBV21-1 is described as a pseudogene. The CDR3 sequence is 17 residues long.

The DNA for the CDR3 is TGTGCTAGTGGTTCATGGACAGAGGGGTGGGCTTTCTTT. Protein product: CASGSWTEGWAFF. V and J are TRBV12-5 and TRBJ1-1; D possibly corresponds to TRBD1 (6 bases). This CDR3 is 13 amino acids long. V was cut by 4 bases and J by 11 bases, with 17 bases left in between. CDR1 and CDR2 (germline): LGHNT, FRNRAP.

The chain uses TRBV4-3 and TRBJ1-1, with D tentatively TRBD1 (6 bases). Germline CDR1 and CDR2: LGHNA and YSLEER. With 5 bases removed from V and 1 base from J, the gap between germline ends came to 11 bases. The CDR3 covers 14 residues. CDR3 DNA sequence: TGCGCCAGCAGCGTAGGGACACAGAACACTGAAGCTTTCTTT. Protein sequence: CASSVGTQNTEAFF.

The chain has TRBV30 and TRBJ1-2; no reliable D call. The CDR3 sequence is 12 residues long. V was pared by 3 bases and J by 3 bases, with 8 bases between. The germline gives CDR1 GTSNPN, CDR2 SVGIG (reference sequence). The CDR3 coding sequence is TGTGCCTGGAGCCCGGGTCACTATGGCTACACCTTC. Translation: CAWSPGHYGYTF.

V is TRBV7-2 and J is TRBJ2-2; D remains unclear. Trimming cost V 4 bases and J 6 bases, with 6 bases left between them. Looked up from germline, CDR1 is SGHTA and CDR2 is FQGNSA. The CDR3 runs 12 residues. Written as DNA, the CDR3 is TGTGCCAGCAGCTCCGTAGCCGGGGAGCTGTTTTTT. Translating gives CASSSVAGELFF.

This chain joins TRBV5-1 and TRBJ1-3; D call uncertain. There are 13 residues in the CDR3. Germline lookup yields CDR1 SGHRS and CDR2 YFSETQ. The V end lost 3 bases, the J end lost 4 bases, and 8 bases lay between the germline ends. CDR3 in DNA: TGCGCCAGCAGCTCCTATATGGGAAACACCATATATTTT. It codes for CASSSYMGNTIYF.

The chain joins TRBV11-2 to TRBJ2-7; D perhaps matches TRBD1 (5 bases). CDR3 length equals 15 residues. Germline CDR1 reads SGHAT; CDR2 reads FQNNGV. V gave up 2 bases and J gave up 0 bases, with 11 bases separating them. Written as DNA, the CDR3 is TGTGCCAGCAGCTTAAGCTCAGGGAACTCCTACGAGCAGTACTTC. It translates to CASSLSSGNSYEQYF.

V and J are TRBV28 and TRBJ1-5; 9 nucleotides agree with TRBD1. This CDR3 is built from 16 residues. After removal of 5 bases from V and 2 bases from J, the junction contained 7 bases not matched to a gene. In germline, CDR1 is MDHEN, CDR2 SYDVKM. The CDR3 DNA sequence: TGTGCCAGCAGTCCCCCTCGGACAGGGGGCAATCAGCCCCAGCATTTT. As protein: CASSPPRTGGNQPQHF.